Described below is a single T cell receptor (beta chain) sequence and its context. It lacks a known antigen. No base-level quality is on record; no much larger clone is a single base apart. The CDR3 regions of human TCRbeta chains were analyzed by immunosequencing. From the authors' description of their analysis: Repertoire TCRs were matched against a reference library of SARS-CoV-2-specific TCRs generated with the MIRA antigen-specificity platform. Breadth meant the fraction of unique TCRs that were SARS-CoV-2-associated, whereas depth meant the fraction of total T cells that were SARS-CoV-2-associated. Using the MIRA data, each spike-specific TCR was assigned both to the spike region to which the TCR was reactive and to a CD4 or CD8 class. Log10-transformed breadth and depth values were compared by one-way ANOVA with Sidak's multiple comparisons tests. Imported from immuneACCESS, the table was reduced by TCRdb to in-frame sequences with V and J called. These copies leave out some clones; in studies compared against another copy, an unresolved V gene accounts for under half, and the cause of the remainder is not known. D and trimming come from the DNA, and the V and J calls and clone size come from that table. The sample table holds about 66,000 clones, of which roughly 84% were seen once. Around 15% of the sample belongs to the ten largest clones.

This specimen's time point label, interpreted: baseline before first vaccination. Vaccinee samples were obtained from the UK trials COV001 and COV002, which included a single-blind randomized controlled phase 2/3 trial of AZD1222 (ChAdOx1 nCoV-19) in healthy adults. Trial participant PBMC samples were collected at day 0 and day 28 after the second dose for TCRbeta chain sequencing. Spanning cysteine to phenylalanine, the CDR3 consists of 16 amino acids. Only the CDR3 region is kept as DNA, spanning 48 bases read in frame from base 1. The trim is 0 bases for V and 3 bases for J, with a gap of 13 bases between the germline ends. Based on the germline V gene, the CDR1 and CDR2 sequences are MRHNA and SNTAGT. This specimen comes from a study of T cell responses to AZD1222 COVID-19 vaccine (dated by TCRdb to the early 2020s). Study-wide context: AZD1222 recipients given second doses at about 4 weeks or at about 12 weeks were pooled, since spike-specific TCR depth and breadth were not found to differ between the two schedules. TCR sequencing covered more than 230 trial participants: 207 given two doses of AZD1222 and 26 given two doses of MenACWY control vaccine. Trial participants were enrolled by age into subgroups of 18-55, 56-69 and 70-plus years, and around 140, 26 and 57 TCR-sequenced participants, respectively, were included in these subgroups. Paper-wide results and their limitations: Nearly half of unique spike-specific TCRs reportedly recognized epitopes outside regions mutated in the B.1.351 and B.1.1.7 variants. The whole spike protein was spanned by vaccine-associated CD4 TCRs, and dominant responses were seen in regions 160-218 and 743-854. Conclusions about previously exposed vaccinees were limited because only a handful of AZD1222 recipients were SARS-CoV-2 seropositive at baseline. In the small 56-69-year group, the increase in depth fell short of significance, most likely because of low power. Spike-specific TCR breadth and depth rose significantly after two AZD1222 doses compared with day 0 and with MenACWY recipients. No day 14 peak-response samples were available, so repertoires were characterized only after the peak T cell response. Participants were mostly white British, with more females than males. The authors suggested clonal diversity may have been underestimated.

The TCR comes from an adult in good health. The chain is encoded by TRBV6-4 joined to TRBJ2-3; a weak D assignment points to TRBD1 (6 bases agree). The sequencing here drew on peripheral blood, taken on day 0 of AZD1222 vaccination. The nucleotide sequence reads TGTGCCAGCAGTGACTCGGTCGGCAGGGGAACAGATACGCAGTATTTT. It specifies CASSDSVGRGTDTQYF.